The clone carrying this T cell receptor beta chain was observed many times. Its antigen is as yet unknown. This CDR3 is 14 amino acids long. CDR1 and CDR2 (germline): SGHAT, FQNNGV. The trim removed 7 bases at V and 3 bases at J, leaving 7 bases unmatched. Researchers amplified the TCR beta CDR3 regions from RNA transcripts. A set of HTBI primers served as the primers for a first-round RT-PCR of the TCR CDR3. TCRdb re-derived calls from the multiplex PCR reads in MiXCR, one entry per CDR3 protein. The table includes 250,000 to 300,000 distinct CDR3 sequences, roughly 19% detected once. This entry belongs to a study of T cells in Graves' hyperthyroidism and ophthalmopathy. Study-wide results and caveats: In simple terms, a model built on 13 V-J features told ophthalmopathy apart from stable hyperthyroidism.

This receptor was obtained from a man aged 45 to 65 with Graves' ophthalmopathy. What was sequenced was blood. The J gene is TRBJ2-7, the V gene TRBV11-2; 9 bases match TRBD2. CDR3 coding DNA: TGTGCCAGCACCGCAGCGGGAGGTCGCTACGAGCAGTACTTC. Residues: CASTAAGGRYEQYF.